This T cell receptor (beta chain) was identified during a study of blood T cells in healthy people across ages. Broader study findings: Unsorted PBMCs ruled out conclusive naive versus antigen-experienced comparison. A strong correlation was seen between TCR beta diversity and naive T cell percentage.

CDR3 size: 15 residues. J lost 0 bases, V lost 5 bases, and 4 bases had no gene match. Germline lookup yields CDR1 DFQATT and CDR2 SNEGSKA (reference sequence). Using a J-beta primer mix together with a sample-barcoded 5' primer, a second PCR was run for roughly 7 to 12 cycles. Every single cDNA molecule received a tag from a template-switch adaptor with 12 random nucleotides. CDR3-containing paired-end reads numbered at least 2.5 million in each sample. TCRdb re-called the 5' RACE reads with MiXCR, one entry per CDR3 protein. The data contain about 780,000 distinct CDR3 sequences, about 42% of them singletons. This clonotype was detected a few times. Its antigen remains unidentified.

The TCR originated in a man older than 75 in good health. Sequencing was carried out using blood. This chain connects TRBV20-1 to TRBJ2-3, with 11 bases aligning to TRBD2. This chain's CDR3 is CSAGGLAASTDTQYF. CDR3 in DNA: TGCAGTGCTGGGGGACTAGCGGCTAGCACAGATACGCAGTATTTT.